The 20 T cell receptor beta chains presented below share a single source sample, sequenced in a study of blood T cells in healthy people across ages. Combining a sample-barcoded 5' primer with a J-beta primer mix, a second PCR ran for about 7 to 11 cycles. TCRdb ran MiXCR on the 5' RACE reads and lists one entry per CDR3 protein. The sample records around 1,900,000 distinct CDR3 sequences, roughly two fifths being singletons. The sequencing input was blood. Receptor source: a human donor in good health.

Points on this clonotype: Relative to the germline gene, one junction end is altered; a read error may explain this. The rearrangement links TRBV29-1 to TRBJ2-3; D is tentatively TRBD1 or TRBD2 (5 bases each). The CDR3 spans 14 residues. The V gene's germline CDR1 is SQVTM and CDR2 ANQGSEA. CDR3 DNA: TGCAGCGTTGAAGGGGACGATAGCACGGATACGCAGTATTTT. It is translated as CSVEGDDSTDTQYF.

The V gene is TRBV3-1, the J gene TRBJ2-3; 11 bases fit TRBD2. Germline values: CDR1 LGHDT, CDR2 YNNKEL (reference sequence). The V and J ends lost 1 base and 4 bases, in that order; junction bases with no gene match: 10. The CDR3 is 18 amino acids. CDR3 DNA sequence: TGTGCCAGCAGCCAAGGAATGGGACTAGCGGCCTGGGCAGATACGCAGTATTTT. Protein: CASSQGMGLAAWADTQYF.

The rearrangement links TRBV6-5 to TRBJ1-2; 9 bases align to TRBD1. This CDR3 comprises 13 residues. Unmatched junction bases numbered 5, after V lost 10 bases and J lost 2 bases. Germline CDR1 and CDR2: MNHEY and SVGAGI. Written as DNA, the CDR3 is TGTGCCACCCACAGGGGGCAGAACTATGGCTACACCTTC. Amino acid sequence: CATHRGQNYGYTF.

This chain links TRBV30 with TRBJ2-1, with a tentative D call TRBD1 (5 bases). The CDR3 has 16 amino acids. Germline CDR1 is GTSNPN and CDR2 is SVGIG (reference sequence). Trimming pared 3 bases from V and 2 bases from J, leaving 17 bases between. The CDR3 coding sequence is TGTGCCTGGAGATCCCAATCCCGACAGCCCTACAATGAGCAGTTCTTC. This encodes CAWRSQSRQPYNEQFF.

The chain uses TRBV7-2 and TRBJ2-7; a weak D match, TRBD1 (5 bases). The CDR3 length is 14 residues. Trimming pared 5 bases from V and 6 bases from J, leaving 17 bases between. The germline V gene encodes CDR1 SGHTA and CDR2 FQGNSA. CDR3 in DNA: TGTGCCAGCAGCACGCGGACATACCCTGGCGAGCAGTACTTC. This codes for CASSTRTYPGEQYF. The complete variable domain, with remaining parts taken from reference TRBV7-2 and TRBJ2-7, reads GAGVSQSPSNKVTEKGKDVELRCDPISGHTALYWYRQSLGQGLEFLIYFQGNSAPDKSGLPSDRFSAERTGGSVSTLTIQRTQQEDSAVYLCASSTRTYPGEQYFGPGTRLTVT.

There are a few counts of this clonotype. The CDR3 region has the DNA TGCAGTGCTAGAGATGCTCCGTCGGGCTACACCTTC. This translates into CSARDAPSGYTF. The chain carries TRBV20-1 and TRBJ1-2; D uncertain. CDR3 length: 12 amino acids. Trimming removed 0 bases from V and 8 bases from J, with 10 bases in between. Germline values: CDR1 DFQATT, CDR2 SNEGSKA (reference sequence).

The CDR3 protein is CASSLGLGGGAQETQYF. The CDR3 nucleotides read TGTGCCAGCAGCTTAGGCCTGGGGGGGGGAGCTCAAGAGACCCAGTACTTC. The V gene is TRBV13, the J gene TRBJ2-5; 7 bases fit TRBD2. V dropped 0 bases and J dropped 2; count of bases not matched to a gene: 9. The V gene's germline CDR1 is PRHDT and CDR2 FYEKMQ (reference sequence). The CDR3 spans 17 residues. Full variable domain (missing parts from reference TRBV13 and TRBJ2-5): AAGVIQSPRHLIKEKRETATLKCYPIPRHDTVYWYQQGPGQDPQFLISFYEKMQSDKGSIPDRFSAQQFSDYHSELNMSSLELGDSALYFCASSLGLGGGAQETQYFGPGTRLLVL.

This chain's CDR3 is CASSYGRGGYNEQFF. CDR3 DNA sequence: TGTGCCAGCAGTTACGGTCGGGGGGGTTACAATGAGCAGTTCTTC. V and J are TRBV6-5 and TRBJ2-1, with 8 bases that match TRBD2. V shed 2 bases, J shed 4 bases, and the junction held 4 bases outside the gene matches. Germline CDR1 and CDR2: MNHEY and SVGAGI. The CDR3 consists of 15 residues.

This clonotype was seen at least ten times. This CDR3 reads CASSLIGYGTEAFF. CDR3 coding DNA: TGTGCCAGCAGCTTAATAGGGTATGGCACTGAAGCTTTCTTT. V is TRBV7-2 and J is TRBJ1-1; D not resolved. This CDR3 is built from 14 residues. The V end was cut by 2 bases, the J end by 4 bases, with 11 bases between. CDR1 is SGHTA and CDR2 is FQGNSA in the germline V gene.

J is TRBJ1-4 and V is TRBV4-1, with a tentative D call TRBD1 (6 bases). Germline V gene sequence: CDR1 MGHRA, CDR2 YSYEKL. Trimming took 1 base from V and 12 from J, leaving 30 bases between them. This CDR3 contains 19 residues. This chain's CDR3 is CASSQVNLWTERIVQELFF. The DNA of the CDR3 is TGCGCCAGCAGCCAAGTGAATCTTTGGACAGAAAGAATTGTTCAAGAACTGTTTTTT.

A few counts support this clonotype. The chain combines TRBV6-5 with TRBJ1-2, with D possibly matching TRBD1 (6 bases). Germline-derived CDR1 and CDR2 are MNHEY and SVGAGI. Deletions cut 2 bases from V and 4 bases from J, with 11 bases between. The CDR3 has 14 amino acids. The CDR3 nucleotides read TGTGCCAGCAGTTACCTCCAGGGGTTCTATGGCTACACCTTC. Translating gives CASSYLQGFYGYTF.

This clonotype was seen a handful of times. The V call is TRBV7-3, the J call TRBJ2-3; D perhaps matches TRBD2 (6 bases). V was pared by 2 bases and J by 2 bases, with 11 bases between. Germline CDR1 SGHTA, CDR2 FQGTGA. The CDR3 has 15 amino acids. DNA of the CDR3: TGTGCCAGCAGCTTACGGGGGATACACACAGATACGCAGTATTTT. It is translated as CASSLRGIHTDTQYF.

The gene calls are TRBV28 and TRBJ1-6, with D hard to call. Trimming pared 5 bases from V and 10 bases from J, leaving 15 bases between. This CDR3 is built from 14 residues. CDR1 is MDHEN, CDR2 SYDVKM, per germline. The CDR3 region has the DNA TGTGCCAGCAGTACCAGTCTGGAGGCCTCACCCCTCCACTTT. It translates to CASSTSLEASPLHF. The variable domain in full, completed from reference TRBV28 and TRBJ1-6, reads DVKVTQSSRYLVKRTGEKVFLECVQDMDHENMFWYRQDPGLGLRLIYFSYDVKMKEKGDIPEGYSVSREKKERFSLILESASTNQTSMYLCASSTSLEASPLHFGNGTRLTVT.

The J gene is TRBJ2-7, the V gene TRBV5-1, with a weak D call TRBD1 (5 bases). The V gene's germline CDR1 is SGHRS and CDR2 YFSETQ. This CDR3 has 15 residues. The V and J ends lost 4 bases and 5 bases respectively, with 19 bases between them. CDR3 sequence reads: CASSPRGTPGDEQYF. CDR3 bases: TGCGCCAGCAGCCCTAGGGGTACACCTGGGGACGAGCAGTACTTC.

This sequence joins TRBV12-3 or TRBV12-4 and TRBJ2-5; D may be TRBD1 or TRBD2 (5 bases each). V lost 1 base, J lost 5 bases, and 14 bases lay in between. CDR3 size: 15 residues. As DNA, the CDR3 is TGTGCCAGCAGTTTAGTGGGGGTACAGATTGAGACCCAGTACTTC. Translated: CASSLVGVQIETQYF.

The V call is TRBV12-3 or TRBV12-4, the J call TRBJ1-5, with D tentatively TRBD1 (6 bases). The ends were cut back, 3 bases at V and 7 bases at J, with 16 bases in the middle. CDR3 size: 15 residues. CDR3 sequence: CASSFPGGLGQPQHF. In nucleotides, the CDR3 is TGTGCCAGCAGTTTTCCCGGGGGGCTAGGACAGCCCCAGCATTTT.

Of note for this clonotype: One end of the junction fails to match germline, which may point to a read error. V and J are TRBV2 and TRBJ2-5, with D perhaps being TRBD1 or TRBD2 (5 bases each). The assigned J gene may be wrong: the sequence end matches TRBJ2-7 better. Germline loops: CDR1 SNHLY, CDR2 FYNNEI. The CDR3 is made up of 13 amino acids. Here the CDR3 reads CDSSEMGVDEQYF. The DNA for the CDR3 is TGTGACAGCAGTGAAATGGGGGTCGACGAGCAGTACTTC.

This clonotype has a handful of counts. The chain has TRBV10-3 and TRBJ2-5, with a tentative D call TRBD1 (5 bases). Trimming took 2 bases from V and 1 from J, leaving 11 bases between them. The CDR3 length is 15 residues. The germline V gene encodes CDR1 ENHRY and CDR2 SYGVKD. The CDR3 nucleotides are TGTGCCATCAGTGAGCCGAATGGGGCCCAAGAGACCCAGTACTTC. It specifies CAISEPNGAQETQYF.

In DNA, the CDR3 is TGCAGTGCTAGGGCAGGGGGTGATGGCTACACCTTC. This codes for CSARAGGDGYTF. The rearrangement links TRBV20-1 to TRBJ1-2, with 7 nucleotides matching TRBD1. V shed 3 bases and J 6 bases; nucleotides not matched to a gene: 4. The CDR3 consists of 12 residues. Germline V lookup: CDR1 DFQATT, CDR2 SNEGSKA (reference sequence).

A word on this clonotype: The CDR3 does not close with the conserved phenylalanine or tryptophan, likely indicating a read error. The chain couples TRBV29-1 to TRBJ1-1; 8 bases agree with TRBD1. Germline CDR1 SQVTM, CDR2 ANQGSEA. The CDR3 is 12 amino acids. The trim removed 5 bases at V and 7 bases at J, leaving 6 bases unmatched. CDR3 sequence (DNA): TGCAGCGTTCGACAGGGGTCTGTTGAAGCTTTCTGT. Its protein product is CSVRQGSVEAFC.